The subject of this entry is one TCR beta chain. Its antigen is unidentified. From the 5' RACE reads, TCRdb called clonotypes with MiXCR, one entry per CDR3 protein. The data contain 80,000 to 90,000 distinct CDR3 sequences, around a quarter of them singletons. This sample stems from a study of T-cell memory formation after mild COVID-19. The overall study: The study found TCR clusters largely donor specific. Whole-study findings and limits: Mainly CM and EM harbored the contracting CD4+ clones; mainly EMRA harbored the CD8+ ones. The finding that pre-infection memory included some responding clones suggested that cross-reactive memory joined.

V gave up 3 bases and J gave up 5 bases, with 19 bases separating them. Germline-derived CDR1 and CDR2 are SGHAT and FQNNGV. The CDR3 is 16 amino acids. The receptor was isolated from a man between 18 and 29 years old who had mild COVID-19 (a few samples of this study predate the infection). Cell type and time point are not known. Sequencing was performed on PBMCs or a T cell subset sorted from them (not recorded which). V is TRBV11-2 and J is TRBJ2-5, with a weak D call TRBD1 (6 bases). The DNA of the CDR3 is TGTGCCAGCAGCTTTCTAGACGGAGGTCAGGGGGAGACCCAGTACTTC. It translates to CASSFLDGGQGETQYF.